This T cell receptor beta chain is from a study of OX40 agonist ivuxolimab in advanced cancers. Study-wide findings and caveats: The authors did not determine the antigen specificity of the expanded peripheral T cells.

On this clone: Antigen unknown.

This table comes from immunoSEQ multiplex PCR, and its TCRdb copy is limited to in-frame clones, with some not included. The sample has fewer than 25,000 clones, roughly 70% seen once. This CDR3 spans 12 amino acids. V was trimmed by 3 bases and J by 13 bases, leaving 15 bases between them. CDR1 is MDHEN, CDR2 SYDVKM, per germline. This TCR was sampled from an adult with an advanced solid tumor such as melanoma, head and neck, liver or kidney cancer. The sample here was CD4+ or CD8+ T cells sorted from blood, taken in a trial of the OX40 agonist ivuxolimab. The V gene is TRBV28, the J gene TRBJ1-1; maybe TRBD1 (6 bases). The CDR3 here is CASSFGQGMNFF. The CDR3 bases are TGTGCCAGCAGTTTCGGCCAGGGGATGAATTTCTTT.